These 17 T cell receptor beta chains share one sample of origin, sequenced in a study of T cell repertoires in cytomegalovirus infection. TCRdb fed the reads into MiXCR, producing one record per CDR3 protein. The repertoire holds about 530,000 distinct CDR3 sequences, more than 25% seen once, with 13% in the top ten. Material: PBMCs. These receptors were obtained from a human donor in good health (CMV status not recorded). Some clones in this sample may be carry-over from other donors' samples.

The gene calls are TRBV6-2 or TRBV6-3 and TRBJ2-3; 10 bases line up with TRBD2. V shed 7 bases and J 3 bases; nucleotides not matched to a gene: 10. The CDR3 is 16 residues long. From germline, CDR1 is MNHEY and CDR2 SVGEGT. The CDR3 DNA sequence: TGTGCCAGCACCGATCCTAGCGGGAGTCGAACAGATACGCAGTATTTT. Residues: CASTDPSGSRTDTQYF.

This chain uses TRBV6-1 with TRBJ2-4; maybe TRBD1 (8 bases). V was trimmed by 6 bases and J by 7 bases, leaving 19 bases between them. Germline V gene data show CDR1 as MNHNS and CDR2 as SASEGT. The CDR3 totals 15 residues. The CDR3 sequence: CASRQGGGRANIQYF. As DNA, the CDR3 is TGTGCCAGCAGACAGGGGGGTGGGAGGGCCAACATTCAGTACTTC.

This chain links TRBV6-5 with TRBJ2-6, with a weak D call TRBD1 (6 bases). Germline V lookup: CDR1 MNHEY, CDR2 SVGAGI. The CDR3 is 15 amino acids. The V end was cut by 5 bases, the J end by 2 bases, with 10 bases between. The CDR3 loop is CASSPQGAGANVLTF. CDR3 DNA sequence: TGTGCCAGCAGTCCACAGGGAGCTGGGGCCAACGTCCTGACTTTC.

This chain joins TRBV7-9 and TRBJ1-3; D is possibly TRBD1 (5 bases). The germline gives CDR1 SEHNR, CDR2 FQNEAQ (reference sequence). V lost 2 bases, J lost 0 bases, and 8 bases lay in between. The CDR3 sequence is 15 residues long. The CDR3 region has the DNA TGTGCCAGCAGCTTAATGAGGGGCTCTGGAAACACCATATATTTT. Encoded protein: CASSLMRGSGNTIYF.

As to this clonotype: An end of the junction does not agree with germline; a read error may underlie this. The chain recombines TRBV7-2 with TRBJ1-2, with D possibly being TRBD1 (5 bases). This CDR3 region has 13 residues. Germline V gene sequence: CDR1 SGHTA, CDR2 FQGNSA. In DNA, the CDR3 is TGTGCCAGCAGCCGTCGGGGGGACTATGGCTTCACCTTC. Amino acids: CASSRRGDYGFTF.

Points on this clonotype: One end of the junction is discordant with germline, which a read error may explain. This chain joins TRBV19 and TRBJ1-1; no clear D gene. The germline V gene has CDR1 LNHDA and CDR2 SQIVND (reference sequence). The CDR3 has 10 residues. CDR3 amino acids: CASSIVQENF. DNA of the CDR3: TGTGCCAGTAGTATAGTTCAGGAAAATTTT.

J is TRBJ2-7 and V is TRBV5-6, with 10 nucleotides matching TRBD2. In germline, CDR1 is SGHDT, CDR2 YYEEEE. The V and J ends lost 0 bases and 2 bases, in that order; junction bases with no gene match: 2. The CDR3 totals 15 residues. The CDR3 reads CASSLGGLATYEQYF. CDR3 coding DNA: TGTGCCAGCAGCTTGGGGGGACTAGCGACCTACGAGCAGTACTTC. The whole variable domain, filled in from reference TRBV5-6 and TRBJ2-7, reads DAGVTQSPTHLIKTRGQQVTLRCSPKSGHDTVSWYQQALGQGPQFIFQYYEEEERQRGNFPDRFSGHQFPNYSSELNVNALLLGDSALYLCASSLGGLATYEQYFGPGTRLTVT.

The chain couples TRBV20-1 to TRBJ2-3; no clear D. V was clipped by 0 bases and J by 3 bases, with 7 bases between them. The CDR3 extends over 13 amino acids. Germline CDR1 is DFQATT and CDR2 is SNEGSKA (reference sequence). In DNA form, the CDR3 reads TGCAGTGCTAGAGATCGCCCGACAGATACGCAGTATTTT. Translation gives CSARDRPTDTQYF.

The gene calls are TRBV7-9 and TRBJ2-7, with D unresolved. This CDR3 has 13 amino acids. Germline loops: CDR1 SEHNR, CDR2 FQNEAQ (reference sequence). The V end was cut by 3 bases, the J end by 4 bases, with 10 bases between. Here the CDR3 DNA reads TGTGCCAGCAGCTTTCCCACCTCTTACGAGCAGTACGTC. Its protein is CASSFPTSYEQYV.

This clonotype was recorded many times. This chain joins TRBV7-2 and TRBJ1-3; no clear D gene. V lost 6 bases, J lost 2 bases, and 8 bases lay in between. The germline CDR1 and CDR2 sequences are SGHTA and FQGNSA. The CDR3 consists of 13 residues. In DNA form, the CDR3 reads TGTGCCAGCAGTGCCGGCCCTGGAAACACCATATATTTT. Translated: CASSAGPGNTIYF.

This clonotype turned up a few times. The chain employs TRBV10-3 and TRBJ2-6, with TRBD1 matching 7 bases. Germline V gene data show CDR1 as ENHRY and CDR2 as SYGVKD. The junction had 10 bases not matched to a gene; V was cut back by 11 bases and J by 0 bases. The CDR3 covers 16 residues. The CDR3 here is CAGRQGSNSGANVLTF. The DNA of the CDR3 is TGTGCCGGAAGACAGGGATCAAACTCTGGGGCCAACGTCCTGACTTTC.

This clonotype was detected once. The rearrangement joins TRBV28 to TRBJ2-7; 10 bases map to TRBD2. Germline V gene data show CDR1 as MDHEN and CDR2 as SYDVKM. The CDR3 has 15 amino acids. The junction had 10 bases not matched to a gene; V was cut back by 6 bases and J by 5 bases. For the CDR3, the DNA is TGTGCCAGCAGCCTAGCGGGAGCGGGGTTCCACGAGCAGTACGTC. Residues: CASSLAGAGFHEQYV.

The chain couples TRBV28 to TRBJ1-5; possibly TRBD1 for D (5 bases). The CDR3 totals 13 residues. Germline-derived CDR1 and CDR2 are MDHEN and SYDVKM. Between the trimmed V and J ends, which lost 4 bases and 8 bases, there was a span of 12 bases. The CDR3 coding sequence is TGTGCCAGCAGTTCCCCCGCGGGGGAGCCCCAGCATTTT. Translated, it gives CASSSPAGEPQHF.

This clonotype was observed at least ten times. The J gene is TRBJ2-1, the V gene TRBV7-2; 7 bases are shared with TRBD2. With V trimmed by 4 bases and J by 9 bases, 9 bases remained unmatched. Germline assignment: CDR1 SGHTA and CDR2 FQGNSA. The CDR3 spans 14 residues. The CDR3 nucleotides are TGTGCCAGCAGCTGGGAGGGGACCGGTGGTGAGCAGTTCTTC. Translating gives CASSWEGTGGEQFF.

The chain is built from TRBV6-2 or TRBV6-3 and TRBJ2-5, with D tentatively TRBD1 (5 bases). V was shortened by 6 bases and J by 10 bases, with 12 bases between the two germline ends. The CDR3 runs 11 residues. Germline-derived CDR1 and CDR2 are MNHEY and SVGEGT. CDR3 in amino acids: CASRPQGIQYF. Here the CDR3 DNA reads TGTGCCAGCAGACCTCAGGGCATCCAGTACTTC.

The CDR3 here is CASTLRGIRDTEAFF. CDR3 sequence (DNA): TGTGCCAGCACCCTCAGGGGGATACGGGACACTGAAGCTTTCTTT. The chain has TRBV27 and TRBJ1-1; TRBD1 matches 7 bases. Germline lookup yields CDR1 MNHEY and CDR2 SMNVEV (reference sequence). CDR3 length equals 15 residues. With V trimmed by 7 bases and J by 3 bases, 11 bases remained unmatched.

The chain employs TRBV30 and TRBJ1-2, with D unresolved. In germline, CDR1 is GTSNPN, CDR2 SVGIG (reference sequence). This CDR3 is built from 16 residues. V lost 2 bases, J lost 3 bases, and 19 bases lay in between. CDR3 residues: CAWSHSGAAGYYGYTF. CDR3 DNA sequence: TGTGCCTGGAGTCACTCGGGAGCGGCGGGCTACTATGGCTACACCTTC.